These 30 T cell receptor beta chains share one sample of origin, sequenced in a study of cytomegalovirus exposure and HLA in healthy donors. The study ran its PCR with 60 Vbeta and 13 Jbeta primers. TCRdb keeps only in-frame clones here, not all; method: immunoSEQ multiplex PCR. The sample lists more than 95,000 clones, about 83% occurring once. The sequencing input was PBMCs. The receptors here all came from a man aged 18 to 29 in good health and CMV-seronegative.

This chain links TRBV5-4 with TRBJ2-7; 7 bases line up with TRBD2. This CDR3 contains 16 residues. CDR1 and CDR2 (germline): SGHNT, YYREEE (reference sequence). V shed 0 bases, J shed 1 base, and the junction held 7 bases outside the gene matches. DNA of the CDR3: TGTGCCAGCAGCTTGGGAGGCAGCGGGAAATCCTACGAGCAGTACTTC. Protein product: CASSLGGSGKSYEQYF.

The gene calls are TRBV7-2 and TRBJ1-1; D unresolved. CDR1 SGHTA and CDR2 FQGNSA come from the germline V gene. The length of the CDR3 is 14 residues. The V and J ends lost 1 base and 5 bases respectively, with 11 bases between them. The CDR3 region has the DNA TGTGCCAGCAGCTTAGATGTCGGTCGGACTGAAGCTTTCTTT. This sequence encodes CASSLDVGRTEAFF. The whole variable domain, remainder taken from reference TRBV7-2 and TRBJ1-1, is GAGVSQSPSNKVTEKGKDVELRCDPISGHTALYWYRQSLGQGLEFLIYFQGNSAPDKSGLPSDRFSAERTGGSVSTLTIQRTQQEDSAVYLCASSLDVGRTEAFFGQGTRLTVV.

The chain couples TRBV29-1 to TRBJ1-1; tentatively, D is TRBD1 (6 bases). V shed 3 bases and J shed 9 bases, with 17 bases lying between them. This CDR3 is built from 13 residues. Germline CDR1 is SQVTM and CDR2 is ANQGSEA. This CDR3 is CSVEMGRGSQAFF. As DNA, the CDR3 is TGCAGCGTTGAGATGGGCAGGGGATCTCAAGCTTTCTTT. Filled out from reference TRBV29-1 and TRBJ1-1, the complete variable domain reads SAVISQKPSRDICQRGTSLTIQCQVDSQVTMMFWYRQQPGQSLTLIATANQGSEATYESGFVIDKFPISRPNLTFSTLTVSNMSPEDSSIYLCSVEMGRGSQAFFGQGTRLTVV.

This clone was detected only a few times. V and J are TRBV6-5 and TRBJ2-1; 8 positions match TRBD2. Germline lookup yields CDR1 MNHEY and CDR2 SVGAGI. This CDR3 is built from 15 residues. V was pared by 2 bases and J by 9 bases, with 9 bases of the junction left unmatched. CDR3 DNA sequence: TGTGCCAGCAGTTACGGGGGGACTAGTCCCGTTGAGCAGTTCTTC. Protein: CASSYGGTSPVEQFF.

CDR3: CASNRGPNQPQHF. In nucleotides, the CDR3 is TGTGCCAGCAACAGGGGTCCCAATCAGCCCCAGCATTTT. This sequence joins TRBV6-6 and TRBJ1-5, with 7 bases aligning to TRBD1. V trimming: 7 bases; J trimming: 3 bases; junction bases outside the gene matches: 3. The germline CDR1 and CDR2 sequences are MNHNY and SVGAGI (reference sequence). CDR3 size: 13 residues.

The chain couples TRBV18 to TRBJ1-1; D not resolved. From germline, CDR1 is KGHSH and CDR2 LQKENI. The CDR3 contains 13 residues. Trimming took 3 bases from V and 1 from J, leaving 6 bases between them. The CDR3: CASSPPGNTEAFF. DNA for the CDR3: TGTGCCAGCTCACCCCCAGGGAACACTGAAGCTTTCTTT.

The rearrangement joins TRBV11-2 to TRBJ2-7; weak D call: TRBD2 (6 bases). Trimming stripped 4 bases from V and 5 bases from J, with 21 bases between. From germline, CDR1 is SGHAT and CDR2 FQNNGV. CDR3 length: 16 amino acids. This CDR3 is CASSSRVVGGFDEQYF. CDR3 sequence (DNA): TGTGCCAGCAGCTCTCGTGTCGTGGGGGGATTCGACGAGCAGTACTTC.

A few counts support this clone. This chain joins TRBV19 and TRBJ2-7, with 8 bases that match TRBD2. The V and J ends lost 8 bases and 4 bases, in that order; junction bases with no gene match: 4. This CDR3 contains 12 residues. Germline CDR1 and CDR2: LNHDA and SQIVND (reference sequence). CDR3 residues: CASSGGRYEQYF. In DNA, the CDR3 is TGTGCCAGTTCGGGCGGGAGGTACGAGCAGTACTTC.

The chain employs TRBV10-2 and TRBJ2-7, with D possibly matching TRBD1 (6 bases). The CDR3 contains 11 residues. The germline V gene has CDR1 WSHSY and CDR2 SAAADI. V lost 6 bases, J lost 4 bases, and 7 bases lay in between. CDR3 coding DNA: TGCGCCAGCAGCGGGACATACGAGCAGTACTTC. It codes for CASSGTYEQYF.

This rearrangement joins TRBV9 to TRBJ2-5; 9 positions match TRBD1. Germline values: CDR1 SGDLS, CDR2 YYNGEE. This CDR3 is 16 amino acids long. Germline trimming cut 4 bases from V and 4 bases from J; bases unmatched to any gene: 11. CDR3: CASSLSSGQGSETQYF. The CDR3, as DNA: TGTGCCAGCAGCCTATCCAGCGGACAGGGGTCAGAGACCCAGTACTTC.

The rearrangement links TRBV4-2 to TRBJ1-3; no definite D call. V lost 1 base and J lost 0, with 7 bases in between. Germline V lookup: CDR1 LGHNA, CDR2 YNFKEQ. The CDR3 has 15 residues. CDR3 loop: CASSQAVLSGNTIYF. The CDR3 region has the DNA TGTGCCAGCAGCCAAGCGGTGCTCTCTGGAAACACCATATATTTT.

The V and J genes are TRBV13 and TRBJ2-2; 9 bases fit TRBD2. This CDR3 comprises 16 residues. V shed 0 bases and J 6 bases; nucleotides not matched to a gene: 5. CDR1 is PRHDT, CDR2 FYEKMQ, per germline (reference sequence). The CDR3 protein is CASSLGGTSFPGELFF. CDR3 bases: TGTGCCAGCAGCTTAGGGGGGACTAGCTTCCCCGGGGAGCTGTTTTTT. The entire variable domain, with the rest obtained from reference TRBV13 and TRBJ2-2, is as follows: AAGVIQSPRHLIKEKRETATLKCYPIPRHDTVYWYQQGPGQDPQFLISFYEKMQSDKGSIPDRFSAQQFSDYHSELNMSSLELGDSALYFCASSLGGTSFPGELFFGEGSRLTVL.

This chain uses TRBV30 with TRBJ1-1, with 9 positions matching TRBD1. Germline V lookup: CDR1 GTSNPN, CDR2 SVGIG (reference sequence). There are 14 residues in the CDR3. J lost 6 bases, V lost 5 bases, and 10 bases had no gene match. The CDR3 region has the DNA TGTGCCTGGTACAGGGGGCGCGGGAGGGCTGAAGCTTTCTTT. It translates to CAWYRGRGRAEAFF.

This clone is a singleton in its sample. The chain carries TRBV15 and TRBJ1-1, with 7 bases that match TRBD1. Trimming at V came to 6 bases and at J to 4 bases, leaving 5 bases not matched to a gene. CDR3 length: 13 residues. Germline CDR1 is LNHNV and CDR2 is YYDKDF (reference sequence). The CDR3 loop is CATRHYRGTEAFF. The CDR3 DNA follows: TGTGCCACCAGACACTACAGGGGCACTGAAGCTTTCTTT.

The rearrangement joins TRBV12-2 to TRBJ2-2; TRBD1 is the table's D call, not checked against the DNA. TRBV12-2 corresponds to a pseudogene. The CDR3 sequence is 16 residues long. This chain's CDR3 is CASRLEGQGATGELFF. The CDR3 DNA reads TGTGCAAGTCGCTTAGAGGGACAGGGGGCCACCGGGGAGCTGTTTTTT.

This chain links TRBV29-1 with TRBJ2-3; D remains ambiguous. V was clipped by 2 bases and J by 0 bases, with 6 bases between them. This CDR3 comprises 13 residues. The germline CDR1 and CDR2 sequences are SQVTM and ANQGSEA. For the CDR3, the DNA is TGCAGCGTTGAAAATGAGAGCACAGATACGCAGTATTTT. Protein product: CSVENESTDTQYF.

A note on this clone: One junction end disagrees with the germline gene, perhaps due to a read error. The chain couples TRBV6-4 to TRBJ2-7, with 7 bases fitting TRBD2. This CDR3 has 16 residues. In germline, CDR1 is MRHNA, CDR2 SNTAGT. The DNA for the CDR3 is TGTGCCAGCAGTTACTCGGGAGCGGGAAATACCTACGAGCAGTACTTC. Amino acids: CASSYSGAGNTYEQYF.

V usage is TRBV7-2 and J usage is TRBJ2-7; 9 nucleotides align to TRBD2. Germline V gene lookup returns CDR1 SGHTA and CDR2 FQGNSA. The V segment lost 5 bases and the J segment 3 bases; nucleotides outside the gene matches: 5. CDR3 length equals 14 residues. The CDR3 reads CASSPAAGGYEQYF. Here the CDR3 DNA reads TGTGCCAGCAGCCCCGCAGCGGGGGGCTACGAGCAGTACTTC.

CDR3 in DNA: TGTGCCAGTAGTATTGGAGAAAACCAAGAGACCCAGTACTTC. Amino acid sequence: CASSIGENQETQYF. The J gene is TRBJ2-5, the V gene TRBV19; D unclear. The germline gives CDR1 LNHDA, CDR2 SQIVND (reference sequence). Trimming took off 3 bases at V and 0 bases at J, with 8 bases between the two ends. This CDR3 has 14 amino acids.

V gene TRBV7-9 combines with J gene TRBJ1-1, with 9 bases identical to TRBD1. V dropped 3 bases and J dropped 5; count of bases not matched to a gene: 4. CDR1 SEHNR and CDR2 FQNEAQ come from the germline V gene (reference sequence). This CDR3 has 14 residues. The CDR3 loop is CASSFAGTGTEAFF. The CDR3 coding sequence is TGTGCCAGCAGCTTCGCCGGGACAGGGACTGAAGCTTTCTTT.

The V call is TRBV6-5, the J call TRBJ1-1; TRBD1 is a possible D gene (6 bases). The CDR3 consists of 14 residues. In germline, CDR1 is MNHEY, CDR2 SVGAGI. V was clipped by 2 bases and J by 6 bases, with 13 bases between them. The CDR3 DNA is TGTGCCAGCAGTTACGGGGTCAGGGGACCTGAAGCTTTCTTT. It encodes CASSYGVRGPEAFF.

The CDR3 is CSAKQGNTIYF. The DNA for the CDR3 is TGCAGTGCTAAGCAAGGAAACACCATATATTTT. The chain links TRBV20-1 to TRBJ1-3; unclear D gene. V was cut by 4 bases and J by 4 bases, with 5 bases left in between. CDR1 DFQATT and CDR2 SNEGSKA come from the germline V gene (reference sequence). This CDR3 has 11 residues.

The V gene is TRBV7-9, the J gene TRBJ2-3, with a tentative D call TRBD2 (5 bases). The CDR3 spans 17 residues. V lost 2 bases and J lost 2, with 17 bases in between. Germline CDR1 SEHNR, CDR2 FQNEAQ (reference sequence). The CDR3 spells CASSLRGREPSTDTQYF. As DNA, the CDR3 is TGTGCCAGCAGCTTAAGAGGACGGGAACCATCCACAGATACGCAGTATTTT. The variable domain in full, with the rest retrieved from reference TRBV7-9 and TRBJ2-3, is DTGVSQNPRHKITKRGQNVTFRCDPISEHNRLYWYRQTLGQGPEFLTYFQNEAQLEKSRLLSDRFSAERPKGSFSTLEIQRTEQGDSAMYLCASSLRGREPSTDTQYFGPGTRLTVL.

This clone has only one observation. This chain's CDR3 is CASSYRREWSTEAFF. CDR3 DNA sequence: TGTGCCAGCAGTTACCGGAGGGAGTGGAGCACTGAAGCTTTCTTT. The rearrangement links TRBV6-5 to TRBJ1-1; D remains ambiguous. The V gene lost 2 bases and the J gene lost 4 bases, with 14 bases spanning the gap. The CDR3 length is 15 residues. Germline CDR1 reads MNHEY; CDR2 reads SVGAGI.

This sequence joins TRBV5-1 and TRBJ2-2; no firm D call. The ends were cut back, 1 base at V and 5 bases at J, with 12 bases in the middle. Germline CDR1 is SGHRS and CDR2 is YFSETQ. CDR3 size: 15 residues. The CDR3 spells CASSLSASGTGELFF. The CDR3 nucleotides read TGCGCCAGCAGCTTGTCGGCGTCCGGGACCGGGGAGCTGTTTTTT.

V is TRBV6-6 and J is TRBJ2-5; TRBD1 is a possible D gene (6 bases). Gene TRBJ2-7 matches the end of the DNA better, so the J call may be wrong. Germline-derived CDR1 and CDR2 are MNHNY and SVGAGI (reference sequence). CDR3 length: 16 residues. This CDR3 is CASGGGSDSFNYEQYF. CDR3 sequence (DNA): TGTGCCAGCGGTGGTGGGTCGGACAGCTTCAACTACGAGCAGTACTTC.

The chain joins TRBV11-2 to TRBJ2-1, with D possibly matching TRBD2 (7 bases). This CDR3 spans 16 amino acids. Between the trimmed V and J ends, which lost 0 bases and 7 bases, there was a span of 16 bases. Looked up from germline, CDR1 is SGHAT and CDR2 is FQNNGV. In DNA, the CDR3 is TGTGCCAGCAGCTTAGATGTGGGAGGGGGTTGGAATGAGCAGTTCTTC. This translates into CASSLDVGGGWNEQFF.

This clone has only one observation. Here the CDR3 DNA reads TGTGCCAGCAGCTTAGTTAGGCTTAGCGCGACGAACACCGGGGAGCTGTTTTTT. This encodes CASSLVRLSATNTGELFF. The chain couples TRBV11-2 to TRBJ2-2, with TRBD2 as a possible D gene (5 bases). Per the germline V gene, CDR1 is SGHAT and CDR2 is FQNNGV. Trimming removed 1 base at V and 0 bases at J, with 15 bases between. CDR3 length: 18 amino acids.

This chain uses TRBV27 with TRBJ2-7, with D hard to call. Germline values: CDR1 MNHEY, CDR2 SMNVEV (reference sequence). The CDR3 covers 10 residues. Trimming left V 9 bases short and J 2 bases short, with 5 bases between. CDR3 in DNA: TGTGCCAGTCCCACCTACGAGCAGTACTTC. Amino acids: CASPTYEQYF.

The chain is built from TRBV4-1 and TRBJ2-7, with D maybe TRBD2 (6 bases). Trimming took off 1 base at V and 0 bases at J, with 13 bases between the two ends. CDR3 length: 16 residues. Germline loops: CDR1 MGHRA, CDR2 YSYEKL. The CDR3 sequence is CASSQVLGGISYEQYF. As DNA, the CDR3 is TGCGCCAGCAGCCAAGTTTTGGGCGGGATCTCCTACGAGCAGTACTTC.